A few counts support the clone carrying this T cell receptor beta chain. Its antigen is unidentified. Indicated time point: patch test 1, 2 weeks after DPC sensitization. The sample's treatment: therapeutic diphenylcyclopropenone sensitization with weekly scalp DPC. This entry comes from a study of human T cells and chemical hapten exposure. Looking at the study overall: Patches with 0.01% DPC went on the upper back, and the tests were read at 6 days.

TCRdb re-derived calls from the RACE reads in MiXCR, one entry per CDR3 protein. The table includes some 200,000 distinct CDR3 sequences, about 20% detected once. Whole-study results and caveats: High-frequency TCRs, those above 1 in 1000, stayed the same after DPC sensitization. Patch test score rose with PT1 expanded TCR count, significant at thresholds 8, 16 and 32, not 4.

The CDR3 has 15 amino acids. Deletions cut 4 bases from V and 7 bases from J, with 14 bases between. Germline CDR1 KGHSY, CDR2 FQNENV. This specimen consisted of whole blood, obtained in connection with sensitization to the hapten diphenylcyclopropenone (DPC). This TCR was sampled from a woman between 50 and 59 years old with alopecia areata. Some clones in this sample may be carry-over from other donors' samples. The chain joins TRBV16 to TRBJ1-6, with a weak D call TRBD1 (6 bases). The CDR3 nucleotides are TGTGCCAGCAGCCCTGGGACATTCCAGAATTCACCCCTCCACTTT. It translates to CASSPGTFQNSPLHF. Full variable domain (rest looked up from reference TRBV16 and TRBJ1-6): GEEVAQTPKHLVRGEGQKAKLYCAPIKGHSYVFWYQQVLKNEFKFLISFQNENVFDETGMPKERFSAKCLPNSPCSLEIQATKLEDSAVYFCASSPGTFQNSPLHFGNGTRLTVT.